This is a list of T cell receptor beta chains from one sample in a study of response to subunit inactivated influenza vaccine. Each CDR3 protein is one row after TCRdb ran MiXCR on the RT-PCR reads. This sample has 650,000 to 800,000 distinct CDR3 sequences; about a fifth occur once, and the top ten carry approximately 10%. Sequencing was performed on PBMCs from blood, taken around 5 days after vaccination. Every receptor here comes from a man aged 45-65 years who received an inactivated influenza vaccine. Both conserved end residues are part of each CDR3. D genes are given only for firm matches. Rows may omit the clone size; those that give it use once, few, many or a size class.

v_gene: TRBV4-2
d_gene: TRBD2
j_gene: TRBJ2-7
abundance: few
CDR3nt: TGTGCCAGCAGCTCTAGCGAGCGGGGGGAATACGAGCAGTACTTC
CDR3aa: CASSSSERGEYEQYF

v_gene: TRBV5-1
d_gene: TRBD2
j_gene: TRBJ2-1
abundance: many
CDR3nt: TGCGCCAGCAGTACCGAGGGACTAGCGGGGGGCCGGACCAATGAGCAGTTCTTC
CDR3aa: CASSTEGLAGGRTNEQFF

v_gene: TRBV27
d_gene: TRBD2
j_gene: TRBJ2-7
abundance: -
CDR3nt: TGTGCCAGCAGGCCGGGGGGGATCCCTTTCGAGCAGTACTTC
CDR3aa: CASRPGGIPFEQYF

v_gene: TRBV5-6
d_gene: TRBD2
j_gene: TRBJ2-1
abundance: many
CDR3nt: TGTGCCAGCAGCTACGGACTAGCTGGGGGGGAGCAGTTCTTC
CDR3aa: CASSYGLAGGEQFF

v_gene: TRBV20-1
d_gene: -
j_gene: TRBJ2-3
abundance: few
CDR3nt: TGCTGCTGGCGGTTCACAGATACGCAGTATTTT
CDR3aa: CCWRFTDTQYF

v_gene: TRBV20-1
d_gene: TRBD2
j_gene: TRBJ2-7
abundance: -
CDR3nt: TGCAGTGCTACACCTGGGACTAGCGGGAGTCAGTACGAGCAGTACTTC
CDR3aa: CSATPGTSGSQYEQYF

v_gene: TRBV18
d_gene: TRBD1
j_gene: TRBJ1-6
abundance: -
CDR3nt: TGTGCCAGCTCACCCCGGGACAGGTTCTATAATTCACCCCTCCACTTT
CDR3aa: CASSPRDRFYNSPLHF

v_gene: TRBV6-4
d_gene: TRBD1
j_gene: TRBJ2-2
abundance: -
CDR3nt: TGTGCCAGCAGAGGGACAGACACCGGGGAGCTGTTTTTT
CDR3aa: CASRGTDTGELFF

v_gene: TRBV15
d_gene: TRBD2
j_gene: TRBJ2-3
abundance: -
CDR3nt: TGTGCCACCAGCAGACCGGGACTGAGGCTAGCGGGAGTAGATACGCAGTATTTT
CDR3aa: CATSRPGLRLAGVDTQYF

v_gene: TRBV7-2
d_gene: -
j_gene: TRBJ2-2
abundance: -
CDR3nt: TGTGCCAGCAGCTCGCCCCACAGGAAATCGGCCGGGGAGCTGTTTTTT
CDR3aa: CASSSPHRKSAGELFF

v_gene: TRBV2
d_gene: -
j_gene: TRBJ2-3
abundance: -
CDR3nt: TGTGCCAGCCAGTTAAGTAGGCAGTATTTT
CDR3aa: CASQLSRQYF

v_gene: TRBV9
d_gene: -
j_gene: TRBJ1-1
abundance: few
CDR3nt: TGTGCCAGCAGCGCGGGACCCGGAGGCACTGAAGCTTTCTTT
CDR3aa: CASSAGPGGTEAFF

v_gene: TRBV24-1
d_gene: TRBD1
j_gene: TRBJ2-2
abundance: few
CDR3nt: TGTGCCACCAGTGATGGACCCGGGACAGGGGGCACCGGGGAGCTGTTTTTT
CDR3aa: CATSDGPGTGGTGELFF

v_gene: TRBV7-8
d_gene: -
j_gene: TRBJ1-1
abundance: -
CDR3nt: TGTGCCAGCAGCTTAGTTTCTATCAACACTGAAGCTTTCTTT
CDR3aa: CASSLVSINTEAFF

v_gene: TRBV20-1
d_gene: -
j_gene: TRBJ2-1
abundance: few
CDR3nt: TGCAGTGCTAGAGAAGGACCTATGACACCCTCCTACAATGAGCAGTTCTTC
CDR3aa: CSAREGPMTPSYNEQFF

v_gene: TRBV27
d_gene: -
j_gene: TRBJ2-5
abundance: -
CDR3nt: TGTGCCAGCAGTTTTTATGCGGGGACCCAAGAGACCCAGTACTTC
CDR3aa: CASSFYAGTQETQYF

v_gene: TRBV20-1
d_gene: TRBD1
j_gene: TRBJ1-1
abundance: few
CDR3nt: TGCAGTGCAGCCGGGACAGCCAACCATAAAGCTTTCTTT
CDR3aa: CSAAGTANHKAFF

v_gene: TRBV4-1
d_gene: TRBD2
j_gene: TRBJ2-1
abundance: few
CDR3nt: TGCGCCAGCAGCCAAGATCCCCTAGCGGCCTCCTACAATGAGCAGTTCTTC
CDR3aa: CASSQDPLAASYNEQFF

v_gene: TRBV4-3
d_gene: TRBD1
j_gene: TRBJ2-3
abundance: -
CDR3nt: TGCGCCAGCAGCCAAGAGGGACAGGGCGAAGATACGCAGTATTTT
CDR3aa: CASSQEGQGEDTQYF

v_gene: TRBV7-2
d_gene: TRBD2
j_gene: TRBJ2-7
abundance: few
CDR3nt: TGTGCCAGCAGCTTGAACGCGGGGGGCCGTCTCGAGCAGTACTTC
CDR3aa: CASSLNAGGRLEQYF

v_gene: TRBV18
d_gene: -
j_gene: TRBJ2-7
abundance: -
CDR3nt: TGTGCCAGCTCACCAGGCAGGCCGACCTACGAGCAGTACTTC
CDR3aa: CASSPGRPTYEQYF

v_gene: TRBV12-3/TRBV12-4
d_gene: -
j_gene: TRBJ1-2
abundance: -
CDR3nt: TGTGCCAGCAGTTTACGGGCTTTTAACTATGGCTACACCTTC
CDR3aa: CASSLRAFNYGYTF

v_gene: TRBV4-3
d_gene: -
j_gene: TRBJ2-4
abundance: -
CDR3nt: TGCGCCAGCAGCCAACGGGACGGCAAAAACATTCAGTACTTC
CDR3aa: CASSQRDGKNIQYF

v_gene: TRBV27
d_gene: -
j_gene: TRBJ1-5
abundance: -
CDR3nt: TGTGCCAGCACTGCGCTAGGGGGCAATCAGCCCCAGCATTTT
CDR3aa: CASTALGGNQPQHF

v_gene: TRBV20-1
d_gene: TRBD2
j_gene: TRBJ2-7
abundance: few
CDR3nt: TGCAGTGCTAGAGATCGGGGGTTAGCGGGACTCTACGAGCAGTACTTC
CDR3aa: CSARDRGLAGLYEQYF

v_gene: TRBV5-1
d_gene: -
j_gene: TRBJ2-1
abundance: many
CDR3nt: TGCGCCAGCAGCTCCCTCTCGGGCCCAAGGAATGAGCAGTTCTTC
CDR3aa: CASSSLSGPRNEQFF

v_gene: TRBV11-2
d_gene: TRBD2
j_gene: TRBJ2-3
abundance: -
CDR3nt: TGTGCCAGCAGCTTAATGGTGCTGTATTCGGCGGGAGAAGATACGCAGTATTTT
CDR3aa: CASSLMVLYSAGEDTQYF

v_gene: TRBV7-2
d_gene: TRBD1
j_gene: TRBJ2-5
abundance: few
CDR3nt: TGTGCCAGCAGCCCGGACAGGGGGCGCCCCCAGACCCAGTACTTC
CDR3aa: CASSPDRGRPQTQYF